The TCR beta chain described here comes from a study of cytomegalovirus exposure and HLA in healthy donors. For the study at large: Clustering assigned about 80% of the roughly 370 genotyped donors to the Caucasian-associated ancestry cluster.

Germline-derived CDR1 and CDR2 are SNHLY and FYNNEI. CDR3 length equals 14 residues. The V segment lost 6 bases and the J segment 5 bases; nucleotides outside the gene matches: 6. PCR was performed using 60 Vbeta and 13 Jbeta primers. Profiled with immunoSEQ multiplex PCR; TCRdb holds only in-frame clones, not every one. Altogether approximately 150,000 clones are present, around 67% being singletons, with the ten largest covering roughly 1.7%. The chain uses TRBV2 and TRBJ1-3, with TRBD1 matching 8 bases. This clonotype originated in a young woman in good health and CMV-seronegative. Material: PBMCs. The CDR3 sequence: CASSETGARNTIYF. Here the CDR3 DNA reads TGTGCCAGCAGCGAGACAGGGGCGAGAAACACCATATATTTT.